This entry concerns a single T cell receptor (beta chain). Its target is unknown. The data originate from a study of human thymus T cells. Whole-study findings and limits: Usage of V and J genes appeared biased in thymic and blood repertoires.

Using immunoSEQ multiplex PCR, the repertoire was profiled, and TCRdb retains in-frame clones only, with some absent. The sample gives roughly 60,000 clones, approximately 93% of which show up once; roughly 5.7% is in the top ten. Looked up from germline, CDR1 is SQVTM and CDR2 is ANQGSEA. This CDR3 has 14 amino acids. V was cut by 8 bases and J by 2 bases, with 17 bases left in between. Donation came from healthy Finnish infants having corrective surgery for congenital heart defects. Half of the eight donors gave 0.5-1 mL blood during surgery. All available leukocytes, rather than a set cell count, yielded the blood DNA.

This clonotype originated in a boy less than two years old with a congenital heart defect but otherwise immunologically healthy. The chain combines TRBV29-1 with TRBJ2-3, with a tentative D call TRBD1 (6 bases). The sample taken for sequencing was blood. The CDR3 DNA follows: TGCAGCACCTTGACAGGTACCTTCACAGATACGCAGTATTTT. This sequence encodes CSTLTGTFTDTQYF.